The 23 T cell receptor beta chains below come from one sample, sequenced in a study of T cells in localized non-small cell lung cancer. The protocol was immunoSEQ multiplex PCR, while the TCRdb copy is restricted to in-frame clones and leaves out a portion. The data contain tens of thousands of clones, about 88% of them seen just once; the ten biggest clones take up roughly 6.9%. Sequenced material: peripheral blood, taken before any cancer treatment. Receptors originate from a woman aged 18-55 years with stage III lung adenocarcinoma.

V and J are TRBV6-5 and TRBJ2-1; a weak D match, TRBD2 (6 bases). Trimming shortened V by 4 bases and J by 0 bases, and 13 bases separated the two germline ends. This CDR3 is 16 amino acids long. The germline gives CDR1 MNHEY, CDR2 SVGAGI. CDR3 loop: CASSSGVTYSYNEQFF. DNA of the CDR3: TGTGCCAGCAGTTCGGGGGTGACCTACTCCTACAATGAGCAGTTCTTC.

The rearrangement links TRBV27 to TRBJ2-1; possible D gene TRBD2, 5 bases. This CDR3 is built from 15 residues. CDR1 MNHEY and CDR2 SMNVEV come from the germline V gene (reference sequence). Deletions cut 6 bases from V and 0 bases from J, with 12 bases between. This CDR3 reads CASSLTRSSYNEQFF. As DNA, the CDR3 is TGTGCCAGCAGCCTCACTAGAAGCTCCTACAATGAGCAGTTCTTC.

This sequence joins TRBV6-1 and TRBJ1-6; 8 bases map to TRBD1. The V gene end was trimmed by 7 bases and the J gene end by 7 bases; junction bases not matched to a gene: 3. The CDR3 covers 13 residues. From germline, CDR1 is MNHNS and CDR2 SASEGT. Here the CDR3 DNA reads TGTGCCAGCACCACAGGGGGGAATTCACCCCTCCACTTT. It encodes CASTTGGNSPLHF.

J is TRBJ1-3 and V is TRBV4-2; D remains unclear. The CDR3 loop spans 15 amino acids. Deletions cut 4 bases from V and 2 bases from J, with 12 bases between. Germline V gene lookup returns CDR1 LGHNA and CDR2 YNFKEQ. CDR3 region: CASSPTGGTGNTIYF. In DNA, the CDR3 is TGTGCCAGCAGCCCTACTGGAGGCACTGGAAACACCATATATTTT.

V gene TRBV11-3 combines with J gene TRBJ2-2; D gene unclear. CDR3 size: 15 residues. CDR1 is SGHNT, CDR2 YENEEA, per germline. The V gene lost 0 bases and the J gene lost 4 bases, with 9 bases spanning the gap. The CDR3 spells CASSLDGRGTGELFF. For the CDR3, the DNA is TGTGCCAGCAGCTTAGATGGAAGAGGCACCGGGGAGCTGTTTTTT. Complete variable domain (other parts from reference TRBV11-3 and TRBJ2-2): EAGVVQSPRYKIIEKKQPVAFWCNPISGHNTLYWYLQNLGQGPELLIRYENEEAVDDSQLPKDRFSAERLKGVDSTLKIQPAELGDSAVYLCASSLDGRGTGELFFGEGSRLTVL.

V gene TRBV5-1 combines with J gene TRBJ2-3; the match to TRBD2 covers 12 bases. There are 14 residues in the CDR3. CDR1 and CDR2 (germline): SGHRS, YFSETQ. V dropped 7 bases and J dropped 1; count of bases not matched to a gene: 1. The CDR3 loop reads CASGLAGRTDTQYF. CDR3 in DNA: TGCGCCAGCGGACTAGCGGGGCGCACAGATACGCAGTATTTT.

This chain joins TRBV9 and TRBJ1-2, with D maybe TRBD1 (6 bases). This CDR3 has 15 amino acids. V dropped 3 bases and J dropped 2 bases, with 14 bases sitting between them. Germline V CDR1 and CDR2: SGDLS, YYNGEE. The chain's CDR3 is CASSAPATGNYGYTF. The CDR3 DNA reads TGTGCCAGCAGCGCCCCCGCCACAGGGAACTATGGCTACACCTTC.

This chain uses TRBV11-2 with TRBJ2-5; 10 bases are shared with TRBD1. The CDR3 covers 16 residues. Germline assignment: CDR1 SGHAT and CDR2 FQNNGV. With V trimmed by 5 bases and J by 1 base, 7 bases remained unmatched. DNA of the CDR3: TGTGCCAGCAGCGAGAGGACAGGGGGAAGCCAAGAGACCCAGTACTTC. Amino acids: CASSERTGGSQETQYF. Combining the CDR3 with reference TRBV11-2 and TRBJ2-5 gives the whole variable domain EAGVAQSPRYKIIEKRQSVAFWCNPISGHATLYWYQQILGQGPKLLIQFQNNGVVDDSQLPKDRFSAERLKGVDSTLKIQPAKLEDSAVYLCASSERTGGSQETQYFGPGTRLLVL.

A single count supports this clone. The genes are TRBV19 and TRBJ1-1, with TRBD1 identical over 9 bases. After removal of 4 bases from V and 1 base from J, the junction contained 4 bases not matched to a gene. The CDR3 length is 15 residues. Germline V CDR1 and CDR2: LNHDA, SQIVND (reference sequence). The CDR3 DNA sequence: TGTGCCAGTAGTAAGGGACAGGGAACGAACACTGAAGCTTTCTTT. Its translation: CASSKGQGTNTEAFF.

V gene TRBV2 combines with J gene TRBJ1-5; D gene ambiguous. Germline V gene lookup returns CDR1 SNHLY and CDR2 FYNNEI. Trimming took 6 bases from V and 1 from J, leaving 7 bases between them. The CDR3 consists of 13 residues. The CDR3 DNA is TGTGCCAGCAGGATTACGAGCAATCAGCCCCAGCATTTT. This translates into CASRITSNQPQHF.

This chain links TRBV7-2 with TRBJ1-6, with 9 nucleotides matching TRBD1. Germline V gives CDR1 SGHTA, CDR2 FQGNSA. V dropped 3 bases and J dropped 2; count of bases not matched to a gene: 5. The length of the CDR3 is 17 residues. CDR3 in DNA: TGTGCCAGCAGCTTGGGACAGGGAGGACCCTATAATTCACCCCTCCACTTT. Protein: CASSLGQGGPYNSPLHF.

The rearrangement joins TRBV5-1 to TRBJ2-7; 8 bases map to TRBD2. There are 16 residues in the CDR3. J lost 0 bases, V lost 0 bases, and 5 bases had no gene match. Germline loops: CDR1 SGHRS, CDR2 YFSETQ. CDR3 protein: CASSLGGGQSSYEQYF. CDR3 coding DNA: TGCGCCAGCAGCTTGGGCGGGGGGCAAAGCTCCTACGAGCAGTACTTC.

A few counts support this clone. The J gene is TRBJ1-5, the V gene TRBV6-5; D gene uncertain. Trimming cost V 4 bases and J 4 bases, with 8 bases left between them. This CDR3 has 13 amino acids. In germline, CDR1 is MNHEY, CDR2 SVGAGI. CDR3 nucleotides: TGTGCCAGCAGTTCCCAACAAAATCAGCCCCAGCATTTT. Encoded protein: CASSSQQNQPQHF.

This clone came up once. The chain couples TRBV7-3 to TRBJ2-5; D gene uncertain. The CDR3 runs to 14 residues. The germline V gene encodes CDR1 SGHTA and CDR2 FQGTGA. V lost 3 bases, J lost 2 bases, and 10 bases lay in between. The CDR3 loop reads CASSFLHSQETQYF. The CDR3 DNA is TGTGCCAGCAGCTTCTTACACTCTCAAGAGACCCAGTACTTC.

The J gene is TRBJ1-5, the V gene TRBV4-2; D unclear. The CDR3 sequence is 16 residues long. CDR1 and CDR2 (germline): LGHNA, YNFKEQ. With 0 bases removed from V and 3 bases from J, the gap between germline ends came to 12 bases. Here the CDR3 DNA reads TGTGCCAGCAGCCAAGAGATGGGGATACACAATCAGCCCCAGCATTTT. Protein product: CASSQEMGIHNQPQHF.

J is TRBJ2-1 and V is TRBV15, with D possibly being TRBD1 (6 bases). Trimming shortened V by 3 bases and J by 6 bases, and 15 bases separated the two germline ends. This CDR3 has 15 amino acids. CDR1 is LNHNV, CDR2 YYDKDF, per germline (reference sequence). For the CDR3, the DNA is TGTGCCACCAGCAGTCTCCGGGAAGGGGGCAATGAGCAGTTCTTC. It encodes CATSSLREGGNEQFF. Variable domain in full (rest from reference TRBV15 and TRBJ2-1): DAMVIQNPRYQVTQFGKPVTLSCSQTLNHNVMYWYQQKSSQAPKLLFHYYDKDFNNEADTPDNFQSRRPNTSFCFLDIRSPGLGDTAMYLCATSSLREGGNEQFFGPGTRLTVL.

The chain is built from TRBV5-1 and TRBJ1-1; a possible D gene is TRBD1 (5 bases). V gave up 0 bases and J gave up 3 bases, with 12 bases separating them. The CDR3 has 15 residues. Germline values: CDR1 SGHRS, CDR2 YFSETQ. CDR3 in amino acids: CASSLAPGDHTEAFF. The CDR3 DNA is TGCGCCAGCAGCTTGGCCCCGGGGGATCACACTGAAGCTTTCTTT.

The chain joins TRBV7-7 to TRBJ2-5; 12 positions match TRBD2. Per the germline V gene, CDR1 is SSHAT and CDR2 is FNYEAQ (reference sequence). The CDR3 has 15 amino acids. V was clipped by 5 bases and J by 1 base; unmatched bases: 2. The CDR3 region has the DNA TGTGCCAGCAGCAGACTAGCGGGAGCCCAAGAGACCCAGTACTTC. Its translation: CASSRLAGAQETQYF.

The chain combines TRBV6-6 with TRBJ2-4, with D perhaps TRBD2 (6 bases). Trimming took 8 bases from V and 6 from J, leaving 8 bases between them. The CDR3 totals 11 residues. Germline V CDR1 and CDR2: MNHNY, SVGAGI (reference sequence). In nucleotides, the CDR3 is TGTGCCAGCCAGGGAGGAAACATTCAGTACTTC. Amino acid sequence: CASQGGNIQYF.

The genes are TRBV29-1 and TRBJ1-1, with 7 bases aligning to TRBD1. In germline, CDR1 is SQVTM, CDR2 ANQGSEA. The V gene end was trimmed by 4 bases and the J gene end by 8 bases; junction bases not matched to a gene: 1. The CDR3 totals 10 residues. This CDR3 is CSVGQGEAFF. The CDR3 region has the DNA TGCAGCGTTGGACAGGGCGAAGCTTTCTTT.

This chain links TRBV9 with TRBJ2-1; no clear D. CDR1 is SGDLS and CDR2 is YYNGEE in the germline V gene. The CDR3 covers 14 residues. Trimming took off 0 bases at V and 5 bases at J, with 9 bases between the two ends. Written as DNA, the CDR3 is TGTGCCAGCAGCGTAGGCGGCCCTCACAATGAGCAGTTCTTC. Its protein is CASSVGGPHNEQFF.

This sequence joins TRBV29-1 and TRBJ1-4; 10 nucleotides agree with TRBD1. This CDR3 spans 14 amino acids. The germline V gene encodes CDR1 SQVTM and CDR2 ANQGSEA. Germline trimming cut 7 bases from V and 8 bases from J; bases unmatched to any gene: 10. CDR3 sequence reads: CSAASGQGREKLFF. The CDR3 nucleotides read TGCAGCGCCGCCTCGGGACAGGGGAGGGAAAAACTGTTTTTT.

The gene calls are TRBV7-8 and TRBJ2-6, with a tentative D call TRBD1 (6 bases). CDR3 length: 16 residues. The V end was cut by 5 bases, the J end by 0 bases, with 11 bases between. Germline V lookup: CDR1 SGHVS, CDR2 FQNEAQ. The CDR3 protein is CASSDRSRSGANVLTF. For the CDR3, the DNA is TGTGCCAGCAGCGACAGGAGCCGCTCTGGGGCCAACGTCCTGACTTTC.